Sequencing of this T cell receptor beta chain was carried out in a study of patients and donors after allogeneic stem cell transplantation. Using its own MiXCR run on the RT-PCR reads, TCRdb lists one record per CDR3 protein. The sample contains around 150,000 distinct CDR3 sequences, about two fifths of which appear only once. The CDR3 runs to 11 residues. V was pared by 6 bases and J by 4 bases, with 6 bases between. The chain links TRBV12-3 or TRBV12-4 to TRBJ1-1; D call uncertain. The sequenced material came from blood, either unsorted or a sorted T cell fraction (not recorded which). The origin of this receptor is a human donor who was either an allogeneic HSCT recipient or a stem cell or donor lymphocyte infusion donor (not recorded which). It is not recorded whose cells these are; they may come from a transplant donor. The CDR3 protein is CASSRITEAFF. In nucleotides, the CDR3 is TGTGCCAGCAGCAGGATCACTGAAGCTTTCTTT.